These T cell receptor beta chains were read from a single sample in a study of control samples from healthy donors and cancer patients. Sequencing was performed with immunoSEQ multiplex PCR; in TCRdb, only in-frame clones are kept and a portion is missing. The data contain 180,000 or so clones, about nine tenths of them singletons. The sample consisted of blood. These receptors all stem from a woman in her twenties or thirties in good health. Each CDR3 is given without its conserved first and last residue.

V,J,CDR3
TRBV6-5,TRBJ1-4,ASSTQALPNEKLF
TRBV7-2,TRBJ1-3,ASSLEVLSGNTIY
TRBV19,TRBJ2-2,ASRAGQGGTGELF
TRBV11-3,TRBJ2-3,ASSLAGLAGGGDTQY
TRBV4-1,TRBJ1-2,ASSQDSGVRYGYT
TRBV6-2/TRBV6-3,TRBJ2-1,ASSYGGTGGYNEQF
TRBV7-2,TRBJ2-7,ASSTEWGQGAYEQY
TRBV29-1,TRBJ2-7,SVRKTSGGYEQY
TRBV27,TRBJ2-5,ASSLWGDGGETQY
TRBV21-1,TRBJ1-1,ASSKVGRTGRAEAF
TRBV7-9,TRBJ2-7,ASSPGQGNYEQY
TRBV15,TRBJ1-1,ATSRDEAFTEAF
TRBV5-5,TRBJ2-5,ASSLGSQETQY
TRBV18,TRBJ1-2,ASSPRDRTGYGYT
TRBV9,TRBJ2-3,ASSMDRTTDTQY
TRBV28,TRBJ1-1,ASSFGGNTEAF
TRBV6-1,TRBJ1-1,ASSEDWTGNTEAF
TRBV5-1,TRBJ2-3,ASSYTSTDTQY
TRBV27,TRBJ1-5,ASWTEGSNQPQH
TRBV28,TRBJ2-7,ASSPWPTYEQY
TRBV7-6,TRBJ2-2,ASSLKDRVGTGELF
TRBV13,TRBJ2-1,ASSLAEGFYNEQF
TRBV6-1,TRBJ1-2,ASSEAWDRTYGYT
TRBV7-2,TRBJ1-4,ASSLAGQGGKLF
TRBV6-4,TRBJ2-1,ASSDTASGYNEQF
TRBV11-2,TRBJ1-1,ASSLKPRGRNTEAF
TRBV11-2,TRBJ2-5,ASSLGGLAGHQETQY
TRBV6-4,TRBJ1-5,ASSEGDTQPQH
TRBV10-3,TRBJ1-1,AISETPRGPTEAF
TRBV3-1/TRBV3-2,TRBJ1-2,ASSQGLGGSYGYT
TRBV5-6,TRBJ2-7,ASSLFSGGFGEQY
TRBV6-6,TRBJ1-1,ASSYDRIMNTEAF
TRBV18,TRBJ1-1,ASSLGTGGPNTEAF
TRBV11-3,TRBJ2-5,ASSPGLAGVLETQY
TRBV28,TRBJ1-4,ASSLWTTNEKLF
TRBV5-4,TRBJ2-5,ASSIQETQY
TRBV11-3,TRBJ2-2,ASSLRQGDTGELF
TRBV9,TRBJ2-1,ASSPQAGVRNEQF
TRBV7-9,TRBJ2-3,ASSPGLAGVRTDTQY
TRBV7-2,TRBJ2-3,ASSAGTTPTQY
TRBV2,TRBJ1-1,ASSGQGGNTEAF
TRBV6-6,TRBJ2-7,ASTLSTSASSYEQY
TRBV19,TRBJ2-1,ASRDRRYNEQF
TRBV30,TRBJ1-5,AWSEGTGYSNQPQH
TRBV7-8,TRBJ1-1,ASSLSTVNTEAF
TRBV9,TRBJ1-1,ASSVGGTGANTEAF
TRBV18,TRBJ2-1,ASSQAGGTNEQF
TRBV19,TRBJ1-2,ASSIGTSYGYT
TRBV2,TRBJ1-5,ASSDGYSNQPQH
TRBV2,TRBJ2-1,ASKPLYNEQF
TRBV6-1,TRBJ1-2,ASETSREHGYT
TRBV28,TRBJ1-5,ASSFRTGYSNQPQH
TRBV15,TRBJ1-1,ATSKRTGDAF
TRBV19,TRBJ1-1,ASKDRGSFTEAF
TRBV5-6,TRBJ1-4,ASSFQGHEKLF
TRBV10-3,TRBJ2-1,AISGANEQF
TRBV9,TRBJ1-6,ASSVGGQANSPLH
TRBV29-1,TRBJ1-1,SVTGNTEAF
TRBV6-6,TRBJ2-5,ASSNRGPETQY
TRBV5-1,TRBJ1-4,ASSLGTRGQVTEKLF